The sequence of this T cell receptor beta chain was determined in a study of blood T cell repertoires in COVID-19 (dated by TCRdb to 2020 to 2021). About the full investigation: Samples from collaborators originated in the United States, Italy and Spain and spanned both the acute and convalescent phases of COVID-19. The material from the prospective study consisted of cDNA or gDNA derived from T cells, B-cell-depleted T cells, or PBMCs. HLA class I and class II types, where available, came from metadata supplied by the sample provider rather than from assay-based typing. The repertoires were made available in a free public database intended to serve as a resource for research on the immune response to SARS-CoV-2. The dataset comprised deeply sampled blood TCRbeta repertoires from subjects exposed to, actively infected with, or recovered from COVID-19. The samples were drawn from two sources: the first 160 participants of the ongoing ImmuneRACE study, and some 1,300 subjects contributed by 6 global collaborators. Sample metadata almost always included a de-identified subject ID, COVID-19 status, age in years and sex.

The collaborating institutions used their own protocols to collect whole blood in K2EDTA tubes. Collaborator samples were shipped for TCRbeta analysis as frozen whole blood, isolated PBMCs, or DNA extracted from either sample type. TCRbeta CDR3 regions were amplified from genomic DNA by means of the immunoSEQ Assay, a bias-controlled multiplex PCR. In the original analysis: The number of nucleated cells in each sample was estimated from the amplification of reference gene primers within the assay. Sequence reads were collapsed and filtered to measure the absolute abundance of every unique TCRbeta CDR3 rearrangement. For each sample, productive Simpson clonality was calculated as the square root of Simpson's diversity index across productive rearrangements. The source is immuneACCESS, and TCRdb retained only in-frame sequences with V and J called. Part of the clones is not carried over; for the studies checked, unresolved V genes explain less than half of this, and the remainder is unexplained. That table supplies the V and J calls and clone size; D and trimming were determined from the DNA. This sample gives about 83,000 clones in total; about 86% of them show up just once. The top ten hold 22% of the sample.

General conclusions and limits of the study: Clinical and demographic metadata were provided uncurated, with the amount varying by source and participant.

As to this clone: The specificity of this receptor is unknown. The record has no base qualities; no much larger clone is one base away.

CDR1 and CDR2 are drawn from the germline V gene: SGHRS, YFSETQ. V lost 4 bases and J lost 6 bases, and the count of bases not matched to a germline gene is 10. The CDR3 contains 16 residues, cysteine and phenylalanine counted. The kept DNA is CDR3 alone, 48 bases in frame from the first base. Sequenced: peripheral blood. This clonotype was obtained from a woman over 75 in a cohort sampled during active or convalescent COVID-19. This chain is built from TRBV5-1 and TRBJ2-1; TRBD2 agrees with 10 junctional bases. CDR3 reads: CASSLGGLAASNEQFF. The nucleotides are TGCGCCAGCAGCCTGGGCGGACTAGCGGCCTCCAATGAGCAGTTCTTC.